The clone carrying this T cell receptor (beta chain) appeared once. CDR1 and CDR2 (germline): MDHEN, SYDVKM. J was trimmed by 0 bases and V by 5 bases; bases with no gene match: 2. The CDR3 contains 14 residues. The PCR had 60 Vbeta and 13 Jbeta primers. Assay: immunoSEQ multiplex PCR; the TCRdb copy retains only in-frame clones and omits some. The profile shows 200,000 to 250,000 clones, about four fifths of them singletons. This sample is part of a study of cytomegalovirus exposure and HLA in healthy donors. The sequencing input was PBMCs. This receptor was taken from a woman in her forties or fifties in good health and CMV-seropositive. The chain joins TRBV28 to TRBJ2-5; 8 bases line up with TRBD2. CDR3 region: CASSAGGNQETQYF. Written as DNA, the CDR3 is TGTGCCAGCAGTGCGGGGGGCAACCAAGAGACCCAGTACTTC.